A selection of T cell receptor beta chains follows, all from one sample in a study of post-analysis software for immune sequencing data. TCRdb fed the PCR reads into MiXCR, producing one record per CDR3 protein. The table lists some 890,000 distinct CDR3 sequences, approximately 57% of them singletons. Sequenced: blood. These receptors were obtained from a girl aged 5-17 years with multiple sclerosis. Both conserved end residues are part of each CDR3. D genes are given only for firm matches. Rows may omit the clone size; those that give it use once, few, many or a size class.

CASSRIPGGHGYTF TGTGCCAGCAGTCGAATCCCAGGGGGGCATGGCTACACCTTC NA TRBD1 TRBJ1-2 TRBV11-2
CSARGLAVNEQFF TGCAGTGCTAGGGGACTAGCTGTGAATGAGCAGTTCTTC NA TRBD2 TRBJ2-1 TRBV20-1
CASSDSPRAPNNEQFF TGTGCCAGCAGTGACTCACCGCGGGCCCCGAACAATGAGCAGTTCTTC NA NA TRBJ2-1 TRBV6-4
CASSEGFNQPQHF TGCGCCAGCAGCGAGGGGTTCAATCAGCCCCAGCATTTT few NA TRBJ1-5 TRBV5-1
CASSLLANTQYF TGTGCCAGCAGTTTACTGGCAAATACGCAGTATTTT NA NA TRBJ2-3 TRBV12-3/TRBV12-4
CSARDYGLAKNIQYF TGCAGTGCTAGAGATTACGGACTAGCCAAAAACATTCAGTACTTC few NA TRBJ2-4 TRBV20-1
CSAGVPRWRGSNEQFF TGCAGTGCCGGAGTACCAAGGTGGCGGGGCTCCAATGAGCAGTTCTTC NA NA TRBJ2-1 TRBV20-1
CASSVEVGEETQYF TGTGCCAGCAGCGTAGAAGTGGGAGAGGAGACCCAGTACTTC NA NA TRBJ2-5 TRBV9
CASSRGPWGETQYF TGCGCCAGCAGCAGGGGTCCCTGGGGGGAGACCCAGTACTTC NA NA TRBJ2-5 TRBV4-1
CASSLEGQYEQFF TGCGCCAGCAGCTTGGAAGGACAGTATGAGCAGTTCTTC few NA TRBJ2-1 TRBV5-1
CASSPGGDRTQYF TGTGCCAGCTCACCCGGGGGCGATCGGACCCAGTACTTC NA NA TRBJ2-5 TRBV18
CSARTPHEMEAQYF TGCAGTGCTAGAACTCCACATGAGATGGAGGCGCAGTATTTT few NA TRBJ2-3 TRBV20-1
CASSAGQPSCNEQYF TGTGCCAGCAGCGCAGGACAGCCCTCCTGCAATGAGCAGTACTTC NA NA TRBJ2-5 TRBV5-4
CASSLIRGSQYF TGTGCCAGCAGTTTAATAAGAGGGTCCCAGTACTTC NA NA TRBJ2-5 TRBV12-3/TRBV12-4
CATSRDASEKNTGELFF TGTGCCACCAGCAGAGACGCTAGCGAGAAGAACACCGGGGAGCTGTTTTTT once NA TRBJ2-2 TRBV15
CASSLGVGIQYF TGTGCCAGCAGCTTAGGCGTGGGGATACAGTACTTC NA NA TRBJ2-7 TRBV7-2
CSVKPGQGGQETQFF TGCAGCGTTAAGCCGGGACAGGGGGGCCAAGAGACCCAGTTCTTC NA TRBD1 TRBJ2-1 TRBV29-1
CASSQDKASGVVYNEQFF TGCGCCAGCAGCCAAGATAAGGCTAGCGGGGTCGTTTACAATGAGCAGTTCTTC once TRBD2 TRBJ2-1 TRBV4-1
CASSFLASGYNEQFF TGCGCCAGCAGCTTCTTGGCGAGTGGGTACAATGAGCAGTTCTTC NA NA TRBJ2-1 TRBV5-1
CASSLGLEGTGYTDTQYF TGTGCCAGCAGCTTAGGTCTTGAGGGGACAGGGTACACAGATACGCAGTATTTT once TRBD1 TRBJ2-3 TRBV7-8
CASSAGTGGNQPQHF TGTGCCAGCAGCGCCGGGACAGGGGGCAATCAGCCCCAGCATTTT NA TRBD1 TRBJ1-5 TRBV2
CASSEWMYEQYF TGTGCCAGCAGTGAGTGGATGTACGAGCAGTACTTC NA NA TRBJ2-7 TRBV2
CASSLGPSGRPPSYNEQFF TGTGCCAGCAGCTTGGGCCCTAGCGGGAGGCCTCCATCCTACAATGAGCAGTTCTTC many TRBD2 TRBJ2-1 TRBV7-6
CASSQEVATGPQDEQYF TGTGCCAGCAGCCAAGAGGTAGCGACAGGGCCGCAAGACGAGCAGTACTTC few TRBD1 TRBJ2-7 TRBV3-1
CASSPRGLLYEQYF TGTGCCAGCAGTCCCAGGGGGCTACTCTACGAGCAGTACTTC NA TRBD1 TRBJ2-7 TRBV6-5
CASSNHVDTQYF TGTGCCAGCAGCAACCATGTAGATACGCAGTATTTT NA NA TRBJ2-3 TRBV3-1
CASSQDPVMDTQYF TGTGCCAGCAGCCAAGACCCGGTTATGGATACGCAGTATTTT NA NA TRBJ2-3 TRBV14
CASSQGTNEQYF TGTGCCAGCAGCCAAGGGACAAACGAGCAGTACTTC few NA TRBJ2-7 TRBV7-9
CSVDRHPGGHEQYF TGCAGCGTTGACCGACACCCGGGGGGCCACGAGCAGTACTTC NA NA TRBJ2-7 TRBV29-1
CASSLGRTGGQYF TGTGCCAGCAGCCTGGGGCGGACTGGAGGGCAGTACTTC NA NA TRBJ2-7 TRBV7-2
CASSESGTYGYTF TGCGCCAGCAGTGAATCAGGGACTTATGGCTACACCTTC NA NA TRBJ1-2 TRBV10-2
CAISELEAVNEQFF TGTGCCATCAGTGAACTAGAGGCCGTCAATGAGCAGTTCTTC few NA TRBJ2-1 TRBV10-3
CASSLADDQPQHF TGTGCCAGCAGCTTAGCCGATGATCAGCCCCAGCATTTT NA NA TRBJ1-5 TRBV7-6
CASSPQGTSDEQFF TGTGCCAGCAGCCCACAGGGGACCAGCGATGAGCAGTTCTTC NA TRBD1 TRBJ2-1 TRBV6-4
CASSPRGAGEQYF TGTGCCAGCAGCCCCAGGGGGGCTGGAGAGCAGTACTTC NA NA TRBJ2-7 TRBV12-3/TRBV12-4
CASSYSATGELEKLFF TGTGCCAGCAGTTACTCGGCGACAGGGGAACTTGAAAAACTGTTTTTT few TRBD1 TRBJ1-4 TRBV6-5
CASSITGGGGLETQYF TGTGCCAGCAGCATCACTGGAGGGGGGGGCCTGGAGACCCAGTACTTC NA NA TRBJ2-5 TRBV9
CASSPTLRDPNEQFF TGTGCCAGCAGCCCCACCCTGCGGGACCCCAATGAGCAGTTCTTC NA NA TRBJ2-1 TRBV6-5
CSARSSSYEQYF TGCAGTGCTAGGAGCAGCAGTTACGAGCAGTACTTC few NA TRBJ2-7 TRBV20-1
CASSLTSASGPKGQFF TGTGCCAGCAGCTTAACATCAGCGAGCGGACCTAAGGGGCAGTTCTTC NA NA TRBJ2-1 TRBV7-3
CSVAVRSYEQYF TGCAGCGTTGCCGTCCGTTCCTACGAGCAGTACTTC NA NA TRBJ2-7 TRBV29-1
CASSQILTGTGYGYTF TGTGCCAGCAGCCAAATCCTGACCGGGACGGGCTATGGCTACACCTTC NA NA TRBJ1-2 TRBV14